This T cell receptor delta chain is drawn from a study of delta chains in infants with herpesvirus infections. The study, taken as a whole, reports: No race- or environment-matched controls existed, and samples were few.

Worth noting for this clone: Antigen: not known.

TCR cDNA was made from PBMC RNA with gamma- and delta-chain-specific primers. TCRdb applied CATT to the RT-PCR reads for clone calling. The sample contains about 1,400 delta-chain clones, roughly 7.2% of which appear only once. The length of the CDR3 is 16 residues. Germline loops: CDR1 TSWWSYY, CDR2 QGS. The V gene end was trimmed by 3 bases and the J gene end by 2 bases; junction bases not matched to a gene: 5. The source material was peripheral blood, sampled at time point 1 of longitudinal follow-up. V is TRDV1 and J is TRDJ1; 11 nucleotides match TRDD3. The receptor comes from a human donor who was a Ugandan infant, either HIV-exposed or HIV-unexposed (not recorded which). CDR3 residues: CALGDWGIQCTDKLIF. The CDR3 DNA sequence: TGTGCTCTTGGGGACTGGGGGATACAATGTACCGATAAACTCATCTTT.